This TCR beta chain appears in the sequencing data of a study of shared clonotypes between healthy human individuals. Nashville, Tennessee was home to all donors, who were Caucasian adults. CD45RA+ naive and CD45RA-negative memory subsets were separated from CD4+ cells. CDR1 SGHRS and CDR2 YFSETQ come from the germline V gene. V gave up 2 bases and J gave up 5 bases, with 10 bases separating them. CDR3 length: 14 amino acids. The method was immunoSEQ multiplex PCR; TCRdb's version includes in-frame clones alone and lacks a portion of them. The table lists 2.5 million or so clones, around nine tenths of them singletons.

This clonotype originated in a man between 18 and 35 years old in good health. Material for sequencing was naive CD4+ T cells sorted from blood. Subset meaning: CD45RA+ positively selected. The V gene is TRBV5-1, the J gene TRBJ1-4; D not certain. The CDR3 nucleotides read TGCGCCAGCAGCTTTAGTGGATACAATGAAAAACTGTTTTTT. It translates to CASSFSGYNEKLFF.